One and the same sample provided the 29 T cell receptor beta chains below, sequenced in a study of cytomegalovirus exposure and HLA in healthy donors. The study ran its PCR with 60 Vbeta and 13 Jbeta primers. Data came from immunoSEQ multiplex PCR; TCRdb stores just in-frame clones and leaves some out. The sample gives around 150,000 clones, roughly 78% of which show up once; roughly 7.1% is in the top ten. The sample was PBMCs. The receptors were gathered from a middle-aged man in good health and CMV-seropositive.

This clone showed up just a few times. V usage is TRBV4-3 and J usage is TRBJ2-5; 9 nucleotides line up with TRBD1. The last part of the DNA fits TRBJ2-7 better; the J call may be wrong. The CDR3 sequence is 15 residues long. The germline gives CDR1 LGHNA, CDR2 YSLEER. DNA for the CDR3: TGCGCCAGCAGTTCTTCAGGGACAGGGAGCTACGAGCAGTACTTC. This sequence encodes CASSSSGTGSYEQYF.

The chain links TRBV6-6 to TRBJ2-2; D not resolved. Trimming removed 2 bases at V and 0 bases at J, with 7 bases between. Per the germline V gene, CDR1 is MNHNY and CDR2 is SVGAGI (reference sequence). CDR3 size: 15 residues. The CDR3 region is CASSYGQANTGELFF. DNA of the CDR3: TGTGCCAGCAGTTACGGGCAGGCGAACACCGGGGAGCTGTTTTTT.

CDR3 coding DNA: TGCAGTGCTAGGTTCCAGAATGGCTACACCTTC. Its protein is CSARFQNGYTF. The rearrangement uses TRBV20-1 and TRBJ1-2, with unresolved D. The CDR3 sequence is 11 residues long. Germline-derived CDR1 and CDR2 are DFQATT and SNEGSKA (reference sequence). V was shortened by 3 bases and J by 6 bases, with 8 bases between the two germline ends.

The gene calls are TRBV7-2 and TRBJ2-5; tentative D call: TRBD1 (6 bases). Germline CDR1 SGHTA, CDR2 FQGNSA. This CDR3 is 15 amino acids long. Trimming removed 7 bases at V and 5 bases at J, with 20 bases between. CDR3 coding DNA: TGTGCCAGCACCCTGGGTGGGGGCGCAGGGGAGACCCAGTACTTC. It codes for CASTLGGGAGETQYF.

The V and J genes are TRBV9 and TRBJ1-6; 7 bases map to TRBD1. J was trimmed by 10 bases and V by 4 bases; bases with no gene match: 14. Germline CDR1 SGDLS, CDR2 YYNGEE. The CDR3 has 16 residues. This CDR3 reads CASSTSHGTVTSPLHF. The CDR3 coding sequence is TGTGCCAGCAGCACCTCTCATGGGACAGTTACCTCACCCCTCCACTTT.

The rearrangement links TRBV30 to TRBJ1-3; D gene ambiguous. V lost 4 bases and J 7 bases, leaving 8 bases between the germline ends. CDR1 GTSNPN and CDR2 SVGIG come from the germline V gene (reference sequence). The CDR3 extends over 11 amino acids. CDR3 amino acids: CAWKLTNTIYF. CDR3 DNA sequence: TGTGCCTGGAAGCTTACGAACACCATATATTTT.

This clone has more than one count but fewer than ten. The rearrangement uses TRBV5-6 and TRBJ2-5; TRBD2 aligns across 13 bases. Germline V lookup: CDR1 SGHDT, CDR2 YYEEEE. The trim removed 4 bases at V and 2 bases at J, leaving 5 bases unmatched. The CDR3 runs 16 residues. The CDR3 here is CASSIGLAGVQETQYF. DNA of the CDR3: TGTGCCAGCAGCATAGGACTAGCGGGGGTGCAAGAGACCCAGTACTTC.

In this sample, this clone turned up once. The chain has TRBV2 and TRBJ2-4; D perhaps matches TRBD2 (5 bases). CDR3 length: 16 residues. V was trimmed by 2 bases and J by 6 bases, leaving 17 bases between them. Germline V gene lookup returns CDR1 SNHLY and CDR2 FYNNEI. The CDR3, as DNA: TGTGCCAGCAGTGAAAGACGGGCAACTGGGAGAAACATTCAGTACTTC. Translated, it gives CASSERRATGRNIQYF.

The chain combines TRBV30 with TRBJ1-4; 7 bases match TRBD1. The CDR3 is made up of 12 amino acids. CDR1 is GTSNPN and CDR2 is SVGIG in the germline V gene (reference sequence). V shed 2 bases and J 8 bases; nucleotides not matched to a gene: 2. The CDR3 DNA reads TGTGCCTGGAGTCGAGGGGGCGAAAAACTGTTTTTT. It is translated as CAWSRGGEKLFF.

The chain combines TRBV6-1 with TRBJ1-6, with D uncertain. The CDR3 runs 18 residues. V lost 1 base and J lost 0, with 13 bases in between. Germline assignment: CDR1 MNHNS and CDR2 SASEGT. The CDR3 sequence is CASSEGLEGSSYNSPLHF. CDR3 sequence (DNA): TGTGCCAGCAGTGAAGGGTTGGAGGGTAGCTCCTATAATTCACCCCTCCACTTT.

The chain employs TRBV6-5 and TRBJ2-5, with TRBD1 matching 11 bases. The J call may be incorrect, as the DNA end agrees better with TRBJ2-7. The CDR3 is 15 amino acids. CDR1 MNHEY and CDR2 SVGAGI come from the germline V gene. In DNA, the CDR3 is TGTGCCAGCAGACCCGGACAGGGGGCCCACCACGAGCAGTACTTC. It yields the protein CASRPGQGAHHEQYF.

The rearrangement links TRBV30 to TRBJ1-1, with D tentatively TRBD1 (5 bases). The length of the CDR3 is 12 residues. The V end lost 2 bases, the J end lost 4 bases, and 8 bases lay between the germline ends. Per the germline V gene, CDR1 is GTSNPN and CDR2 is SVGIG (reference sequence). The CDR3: CAWSFGGTEAFF. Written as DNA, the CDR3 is TGTGCCTGGAGTTTCGGGGGCACTGAAGCTTTCTTT.

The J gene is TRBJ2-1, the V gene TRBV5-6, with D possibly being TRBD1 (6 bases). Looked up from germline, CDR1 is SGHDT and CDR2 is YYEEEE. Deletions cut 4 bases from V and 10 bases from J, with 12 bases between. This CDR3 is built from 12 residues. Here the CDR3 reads CASSGGNREQFF. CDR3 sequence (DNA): TGTGCCAGCAGCGGGGGCAACAGGGAGCAGTTCTTC.

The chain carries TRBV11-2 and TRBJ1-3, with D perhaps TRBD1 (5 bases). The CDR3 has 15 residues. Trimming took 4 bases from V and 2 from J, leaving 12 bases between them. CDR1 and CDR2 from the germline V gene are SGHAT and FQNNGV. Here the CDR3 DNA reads TGTGCCAGCAGCTCAGTTAAGGGGCCTGGAAACACCATATATTTT. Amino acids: CASSSVKGPGNTIYF.

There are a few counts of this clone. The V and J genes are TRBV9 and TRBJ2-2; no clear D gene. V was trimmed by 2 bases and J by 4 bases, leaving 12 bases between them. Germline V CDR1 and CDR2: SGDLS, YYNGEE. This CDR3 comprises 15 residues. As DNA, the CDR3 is TGTGCCAGCAGCGTTTCCCCCCGGAGCACCGGGGAGCTGTTTTTT. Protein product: CASSVSPRSTGELFF.

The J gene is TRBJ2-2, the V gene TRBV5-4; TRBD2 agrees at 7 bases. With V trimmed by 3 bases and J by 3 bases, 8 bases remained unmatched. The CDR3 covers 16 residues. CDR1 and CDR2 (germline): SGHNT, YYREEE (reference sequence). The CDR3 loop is CASSSIMGGYTGELFF. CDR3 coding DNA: TGTGCCAGCAGCTCCATCATGGGGGGGTACACCGGGGAGCTGTTTTTT. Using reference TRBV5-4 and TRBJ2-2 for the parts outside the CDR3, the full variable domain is ETGVTQSPTHLIKTRGQQVTLRCSSQSGHNTVSWYQQALGQGPQFIFQYYREEENGRGNFPPRFSGLQFPNYSSELNVNALELDDSALYLCASSSIMGGYTGELFFGEGSRLTVL.

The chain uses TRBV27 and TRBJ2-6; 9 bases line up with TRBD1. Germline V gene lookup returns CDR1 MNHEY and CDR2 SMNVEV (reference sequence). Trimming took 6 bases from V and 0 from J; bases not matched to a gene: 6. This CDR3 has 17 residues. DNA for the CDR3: TGTGCCAGCAGCCCGGGACAGGGTGTCTCTGGGGCCAACGTCCTGACTTTC. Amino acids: CASSPGQGVSGANVLTF.

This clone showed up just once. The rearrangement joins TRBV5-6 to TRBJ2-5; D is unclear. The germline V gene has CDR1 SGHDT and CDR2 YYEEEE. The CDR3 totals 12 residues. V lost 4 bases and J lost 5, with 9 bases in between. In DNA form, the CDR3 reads TGTGCCAGCAGCCTAAGATCGGAGACCCAGTACTTC. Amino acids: CASSLRSETQYF.

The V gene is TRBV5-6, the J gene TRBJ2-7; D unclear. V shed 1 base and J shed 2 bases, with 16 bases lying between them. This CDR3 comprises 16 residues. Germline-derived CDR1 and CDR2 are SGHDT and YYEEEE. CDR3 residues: CASSLRNLVVTYEQYF. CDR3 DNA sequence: TGTGCCAGCAGCTTGCGCAATCTAGTGGTTACCTACGAGCAGTACTTC.

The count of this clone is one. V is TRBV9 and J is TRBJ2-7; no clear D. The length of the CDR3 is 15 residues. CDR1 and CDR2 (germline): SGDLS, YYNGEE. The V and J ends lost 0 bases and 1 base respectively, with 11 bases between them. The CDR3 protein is CASSVDMHVSYEQYF. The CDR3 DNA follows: TGTGCCAGCAGCGTAGACATGCATGTTTCCTACGAGCAGTACTTC.

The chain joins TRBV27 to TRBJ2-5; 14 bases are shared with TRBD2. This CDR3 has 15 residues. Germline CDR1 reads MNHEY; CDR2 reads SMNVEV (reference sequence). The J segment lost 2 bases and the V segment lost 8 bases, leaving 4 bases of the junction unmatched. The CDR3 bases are TGTGCCAGCCGGACTAGCGGGGGGTTTCAAGAGACCCAGTACTTC. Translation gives CASRTSGGFQETQYF.

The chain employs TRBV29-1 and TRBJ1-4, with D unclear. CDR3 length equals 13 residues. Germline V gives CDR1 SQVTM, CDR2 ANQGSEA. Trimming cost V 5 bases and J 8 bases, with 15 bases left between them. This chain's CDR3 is CSVHEVRSEKLFF. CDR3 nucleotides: TGCAGCGTTCACGAGGTTAGGTCGGAAAAACTGTTTTTT.

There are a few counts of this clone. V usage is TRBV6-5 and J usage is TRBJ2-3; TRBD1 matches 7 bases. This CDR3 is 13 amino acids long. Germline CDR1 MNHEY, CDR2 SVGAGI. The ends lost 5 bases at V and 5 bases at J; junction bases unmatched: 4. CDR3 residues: CASSPHRGDTQYF. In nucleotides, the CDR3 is TGTGCCAGCAGTCCCCACAGGGGAGATACGCAGTATTTT.

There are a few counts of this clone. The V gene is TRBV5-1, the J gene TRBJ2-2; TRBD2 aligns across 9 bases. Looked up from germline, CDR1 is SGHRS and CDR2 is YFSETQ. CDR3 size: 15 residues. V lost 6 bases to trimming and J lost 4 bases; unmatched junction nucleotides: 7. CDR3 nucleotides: TGCGCCAGCACCGGGGGACTAGCTATCACCGGGGAGCTGTTTTTT. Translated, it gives CASTGGLAITGELFF.

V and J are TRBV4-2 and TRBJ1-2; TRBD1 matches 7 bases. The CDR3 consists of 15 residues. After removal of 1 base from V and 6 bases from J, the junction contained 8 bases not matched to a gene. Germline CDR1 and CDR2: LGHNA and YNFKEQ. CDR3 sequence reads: CASSQGDRESDGYTF. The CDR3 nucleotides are TGTGCCAGCAGCCAAGGAGACAGGGAATCGGATGGCTACACCTTC.

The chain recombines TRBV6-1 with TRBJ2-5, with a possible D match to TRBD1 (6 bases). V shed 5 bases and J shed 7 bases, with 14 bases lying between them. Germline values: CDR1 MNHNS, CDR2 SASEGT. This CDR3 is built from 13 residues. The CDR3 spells CASSQTGGPTQYF. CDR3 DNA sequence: TGTGCCAGCAGTCAGACAGGCGGCCCGACCCAGTACTTC.

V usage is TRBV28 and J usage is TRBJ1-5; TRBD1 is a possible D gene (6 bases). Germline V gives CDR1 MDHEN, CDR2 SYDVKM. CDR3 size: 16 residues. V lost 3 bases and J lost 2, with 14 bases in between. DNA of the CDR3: TGTGCCAGCAGTTTTCAACAGGGAACGGGCAATCAGCCCCAGCATTTT. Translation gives CASSFQQGTGNQPQHF.

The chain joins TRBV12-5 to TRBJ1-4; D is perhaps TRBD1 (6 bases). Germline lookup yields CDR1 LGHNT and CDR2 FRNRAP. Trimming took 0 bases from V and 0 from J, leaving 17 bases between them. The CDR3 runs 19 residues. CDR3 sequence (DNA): TGTGCTAGTGGTTTGGTTCCCGGGACATGGGCTACAACTAATGAAAAACTGTTTTTT. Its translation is CASGLVPGTWATTNEKLFF.

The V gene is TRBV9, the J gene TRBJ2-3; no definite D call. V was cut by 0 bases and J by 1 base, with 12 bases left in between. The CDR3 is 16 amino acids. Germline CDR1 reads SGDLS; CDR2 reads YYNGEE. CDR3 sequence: CASSVGGRSRTDTQYF. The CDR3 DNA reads TGTGCCAGCAGCGTAGGAGGCCGGTCCCGCACAGATACGCAGTATTTT.